This is a list of T cell receptor beta chains from one sample in a study of tumor-infiltrating lymphocytes in localized non-small cell lung cancer. Produced via immunoSEQ multiplex PCR; TCRdb's table is partial and in-frame only. The sample yields about 16,000 clones, roughly 70% seen once. Sequencing was done on a sample of lung tumor tissue. Source of these receptors: a human donor with non-small cell lung cancer. Each CDR3 is given with its conserved first and last residue. Fields, in order: J gene, V gene, CDR3 protein.

J: TRBJ2-5
V: TRBV10-1
CDR3: CASSEKGPGGETQYF

J: TRBJ2-7
V: TRBV7-6
CDR3: CASSLDQGPYEQYF

J: TRBJ2-4
V: TRBV10-3
CDR3: CAISEGGPPWDIQYF

J: TRBJ1-1
V: TRBV29-1
CDR3: CSAAGQSNTEAFF

J: TRBJ1-2
V: TRBV25-1
CDR3: CASSDLGSSNYGYTF

J: TRBJ1-2
V: TRBV30
CDR3: CAWSVPRGHPITMDTF

J: TRBJ2-1
V: TRBV6-4
CDR3: CASSDSGGTYNEQFF

J: TRBJ2-3
V: TRBV10-3
CDR3: CAISDVAGSTDTQYF

J: TRBJ2-7
V: TRBV4-1
CDR3: CASSPRVVGREQYF

J: TRBJ1-4
V: TRBV30
CDR3: CAWTGGRGVTTNEKLFF

J: TRBJ2-1
V: TRBV6-1
CDR3: CASRRSSYNEQFF

J: TRBJ2-7
V: TRBV6-5
CDR3: CASSPGGTGRREQYF

J: TRBJ1-5
V: TRBV6-4
CDR3: CATDRDSLTGSNQPQHF

J: TRBJ2-7
V: TRBV20-1
CDR3: CSARGFVTQYF

J: TRBJ2-1
V: TRBV2
CDR3: CASSEDSGEQFF

J: TRBJ2-5
V: TRBV2
CDR3: CASKSGNQYF

J: TRBJ1-4
V: TRBV4-1
CDR3: CASSQGVRGQGEKLFF